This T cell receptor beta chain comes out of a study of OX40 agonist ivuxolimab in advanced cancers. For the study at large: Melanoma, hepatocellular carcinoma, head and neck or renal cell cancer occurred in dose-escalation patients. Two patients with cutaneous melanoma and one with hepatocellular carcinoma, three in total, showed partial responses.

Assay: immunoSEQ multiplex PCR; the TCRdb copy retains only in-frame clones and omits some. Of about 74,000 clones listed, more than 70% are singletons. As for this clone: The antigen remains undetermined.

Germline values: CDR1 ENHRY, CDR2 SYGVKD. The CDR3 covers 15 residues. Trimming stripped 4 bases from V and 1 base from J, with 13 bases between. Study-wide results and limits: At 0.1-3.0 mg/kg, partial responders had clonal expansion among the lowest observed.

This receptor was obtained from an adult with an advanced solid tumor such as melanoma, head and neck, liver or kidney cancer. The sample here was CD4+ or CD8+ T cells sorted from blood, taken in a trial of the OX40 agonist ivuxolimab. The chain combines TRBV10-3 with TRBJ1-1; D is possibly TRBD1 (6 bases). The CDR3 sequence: CAISVGTRRNTEAFF. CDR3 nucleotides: TGTGCCATCAGTGTGGGGACAAGGAGGAACACTGAAGCTTTCTTT.